This TCR beta chain emerged from a study of identical twins. Overall study results and limits: Out-of-frame alpha sequences shared by twins showed excess low generation probability. Donors were not followed over many years; analysis was cross-sectional.

The CDR3 consists of 17 residues. V lost 0 bases to trimming and J lost 4 bases; unmatched junction nucleotides: 8. Per germline, CDR1 SGHVS and CDR2 FNYEAQ. Using its own MiXCR run on the 5' RACE reads, TCRdb lists one record per CDR3 protein. The data hold about 300,000 distinct CDR3 sequences, with over 9% observed a single time. Concerning this clonotype: Its target is not known.

These data were also filed under a second study, of yellow fever vaccine responses in identical twins.

The TCR was taken from a woman under 30 in good health. Sequencing was done on a sample of CD8+ T cells sorted from blood. The J gene is TRBJ2-2, the V gene TRBV7-6, with TRBD2 matching over 7 bases. The DNA of the CDR3 is TGTGCCAGCAGCTTAGCGCGGGGCGGGAGCTCCACCGGGGAGCTGTTTTTT. It specifies CASSLARGGSSTGELFF.